This TCR beta chain was recovered during a study of human T cells and chemical hapten exposure. Study-wide background: Skin of the upper inner arm, around 2 cm by around 2 cm, received 2% DPC for sensitization.

The germline V gene has CDR1 DFQATT and CDR2 SNEGSKA (reference sequence). V was clipped by 4 bases and J by 4 bases; unmatched bases: 9. The CDR3 contains 16 residues. The study's findings and limits: The count of PT1 expanded TCRs correlated positively with patch test score.

Documented time point: patch test 3, about 24 weeks after DPC sensitization. Noted treatment: therapeutic diphenylcyclopropenone sensitization with weekly scalp DPC. Unseparated into fractions, whole blood served as the source from which total RNA was extracted. In regard to this clonotype: Its specificity is not known.

The library put unique molecular identifiers onto individual cDNA molecules. TCRdb reprocessed the RACE reads via MiXCR and lists one record per CDR3 protein. This sample has some 110,000 distinct CDR3 sequences; over 9% occur once, and the top ten carry approximately 2.5%. This chain joins TRBV20-1 and TRBJ2-5, with TRBD2 matching over 13 bases. The receptor's source is a woman aged 45-60 years with alopecia areata. Some clones in this sample may be carry-over from other donors' samples. This sample comprised whole blood, obtained in connection with sensitization to the hapten diphenylcyclopropenone (DPC). CDR3 amino acids: CSAIRTSGSRGETQYF. CDR3 coding DNA: TGCAGTGCTATACGGACTAGCGGGAGTCGGGGAGAGACCCAGTACTTC.